This record covers a single T cell receptor beta chain. The target of this receptor is not known. Base qualities are not provided; no much larger clone lies one nucleotide away. The data were taken from a study of T-cell memory formation after mild COVID-19 (dated by TCRdb to about 2021). Looking at the study overall: TCR sequence clusters from the two donors were largely donor specific. In two donors, T-cell clones that expanded and contracted after mild COVID-19 were tracked by sequencing TCRalpha and TCRbeta repertoires over time. The cohort was made up of two young adult volunteers, one female and one male, who were previously healthy.

The CDR3, cysteine through phenylalanine, is 9 amino acids long. The retained sequence is limited to the CDR3, 27 bases, with the frame set at the first base. Between the V and J ends, shortened by 9 bases and 12 bases respectively, the junction contains 12 bases. Paper-wide results and their limitations: Contracting CD4+ clones were located mainly in the CM and EM memory subsets, whereas CD8+ clones were found to be enriched in EMRA. The study included only a couple of mild cases, and larger cohorts that include severe cases with pre-infection samples were judged to be necessary. Whether the second-wave clones peaking on day 37 were SARS-CoV-2 specific was not confirmed. Balanced CD4/CD8 phenotypes were observed for clones contracting from day 15 to 85, whereas a bias towards CD4+ was observed for a second wave of clones expanding from day 15 to 37. Some responding clones were detected in pre-infection memory, which suggested that pre-existing cross-reactive memory T cells had joined the SARS-CoV-2 response.

TCRdb lists the instrument as Illumina NovaSeq 6000. cDNA libraries for TCRalpha and TCRbeta were prepared by 5'RACE using constant-segment primers, with sample barcodes and unique molecular identifiers added. Trizol reagent was used to extract RNA from every sample. The libraries were amplified in two PCR steps, and the second step added a second sample barcode and Illumina TruSeq adapters. Sequencing of the libraries was done on an Illumina NovaSeq, producing 2 x 150 bp paired-end reads. In the paper's pipeline: Reads were demultiplexed and collapsed into UMI-guided consensus sequences with migec v1.2.7. Using mixcr v2.1.11, UMI consensuses were aligned to TRA and TRB V and J templates and then assembled into clonotypes. A clonotype was counted as expanded or contracted only when both edgeR and NoisET called the clonotype significant, with the noise models trained on biological replicates. For edgeR calls, the thresholds were a false discovery rate-adjusted p below 0.01 and a log2 fold-change of 1. As an exploratory analysis of dynamics, max-normalized trajectories of the 1000 most abundant clonotypes were examined with PCA combined with hierarchical clustering. Each responding clone was given a CD4 or CD8 phenotype based on the CD4+ and CD8+ repertoires, which had been sequenced separately. The public sequencing data were trimmed at Q25 with fastp and processed into clonotypes with MiXCR by TCRdb, which kept only in-frame beta chains. Under each unique CDR3 protein, matching rows form one entry showing the most common genes and DNA. It is TCRdb's table, rather than the study itself, that gives the V and J calls and clone size. Within this sample are some 490,000 distinct CDR3 sequences, with over 15% of them counted one time only. Roughly an eighth of the sample is held by the ten biggest clonotypes.

Ficoll-Paque density gradient centrifugation was the method used to isolate PBMCs. The sequencing sample was made of PBMCs or a T cell subset sorted from them (not recorded which). The chain employs TRBV12-3 or TRBV12-4 and TRBJ2-7; the D segment could be TRBD2, given 5 matching bases. This TCR was sampled from an adult woman who had mild COVID-19 (a few samples of this study predate the infection). The sample titles of this study are shuffled in the database, so cell type and time point are left out; the donor was told from shared clones. The bases read TGTGCCAGATCTCTCCGGGGGTACTTC. It translates to CARSLRGYF.